This TCR beta chain is from a study of molecular identifiers for immune sequencing clone quantification. The germline CDR1 and CDR2 sequences are SGHTS and YDEGEE. The CDR3 spans 17 residues. Germline trimming cut 4 bases from V and 3 bases from J; bases unmatched to any gene: 15. Sorting recovered naive CD8 T cells on a CD8+CD4-CCR7+CD45RA+ profile. Study-level results: For effector cells, clones above 20 RNA copies held over 97% of molecules; for naive cells, under 1%. For highly expanded clones, sizes could be underestimated when identical TCR molecules share a barcode.

The use of previously described methods and listed TCR primers produced the bulk TCR libraries. Via MiXCR, TCRdb re-called the PCR reads, giving one row per CDR3 protein. The table includes around 82,000 distinct CDR3 sequences, about 20% detected once. This clonotype showed up many times. Its target is unknown. V and J are TRBV5-8 and TRBJ1-1; 7 bases are shared with TRBD1. Sequencing was done on a sample of naive CD8+ T cells from blood, with Jurkat cell RNA spiked in. As for subset: FACS-sorted CD8+CD4-CCR7+CD45RA+ naive T cells. The TCR comes from a human donor in good health. Some libraries in this study had Jurkat cell RNA spiked in. The CDR3, as DNA: TGTGCCAGCAGCACCCGGGACAGCAGTTCAGACCACACTGAAGCTTTCTTT. Protein sequence: CASSTRDSSSDHTEAFF.